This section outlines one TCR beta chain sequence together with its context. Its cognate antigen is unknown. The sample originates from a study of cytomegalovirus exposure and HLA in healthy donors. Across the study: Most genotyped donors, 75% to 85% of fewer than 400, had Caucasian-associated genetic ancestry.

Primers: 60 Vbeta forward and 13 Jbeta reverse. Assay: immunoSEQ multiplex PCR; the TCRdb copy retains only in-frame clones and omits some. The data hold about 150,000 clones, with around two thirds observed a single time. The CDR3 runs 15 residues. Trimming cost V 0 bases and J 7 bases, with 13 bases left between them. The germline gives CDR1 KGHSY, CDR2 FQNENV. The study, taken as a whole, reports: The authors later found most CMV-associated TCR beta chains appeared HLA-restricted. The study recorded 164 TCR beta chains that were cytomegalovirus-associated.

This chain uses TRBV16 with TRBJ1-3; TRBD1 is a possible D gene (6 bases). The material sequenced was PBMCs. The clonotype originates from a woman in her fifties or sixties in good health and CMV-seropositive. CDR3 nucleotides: TGTGCCAGCAGCCAATCTGCGACAGGCGGGAACACCATATATTTT. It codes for CASSQSATGGNTIYF.